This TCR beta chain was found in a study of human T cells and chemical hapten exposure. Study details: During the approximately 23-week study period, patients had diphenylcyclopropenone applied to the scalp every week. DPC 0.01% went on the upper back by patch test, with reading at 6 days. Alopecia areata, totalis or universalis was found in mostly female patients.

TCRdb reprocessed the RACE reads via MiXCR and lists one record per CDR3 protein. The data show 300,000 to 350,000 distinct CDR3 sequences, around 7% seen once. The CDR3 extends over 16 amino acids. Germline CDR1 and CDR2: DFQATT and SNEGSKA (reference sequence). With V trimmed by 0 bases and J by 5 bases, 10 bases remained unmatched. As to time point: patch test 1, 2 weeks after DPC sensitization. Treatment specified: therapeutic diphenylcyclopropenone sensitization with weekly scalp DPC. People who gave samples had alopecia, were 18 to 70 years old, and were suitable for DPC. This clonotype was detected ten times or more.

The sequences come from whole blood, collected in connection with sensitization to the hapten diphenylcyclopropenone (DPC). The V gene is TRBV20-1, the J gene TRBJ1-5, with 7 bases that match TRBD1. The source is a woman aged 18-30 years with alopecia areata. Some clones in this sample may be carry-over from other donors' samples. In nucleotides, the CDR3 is TGCAGTGCTAGAGACCCCAAAGGGGGCGATTATCAGCCCCAGCATTTT. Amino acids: CSARDPKGGDYQPQHF.